The 29 T cell receptor beta chains below all came from one sample that was sequenced in a study of T cells in Graves' hyperthyroidism and ophthalmopathy. Researchers amplified the TCR beta CDR3 regions from RNA transcripts. TCR CDR3 regions were first amplified by RT-PCR with HTBI primers. TCRdb used MiXCR to reprocess the multiplex PCR reads, holding one entry per CDR3 protein. The data show 500,000 to 750,000 distinct CDR3 sequences, about 15% seen once. Sequenced: blood. The source is a young woman with Graves' hyperthyroidism.

The table lists this clonotype with many counts. The chain is built from TRBV20-1 and TRBJ2-7; perhaps TRBD1 as D (8 bases). The CDR3 sequence is 13 residues long. V was clipped by 6 bases and J by 3 bases, with 15 bases between them. The germline CDR1 and CDR2 sequences are DFQATT and SNEGSKA (reference sequence). CDR3 protein: CSATTGGVYEQYF. CDR3 nucleotides: TGCAGTGCAACTACAGGGGGGGTCTACGAGCAGTACTTC.

A remark on this clonotype: This may come from a read error, since a much larger clone is one base off. The chain uses TRBV6-5 and TRBJ2-3; no clear D. CDR1 and CDR2 (germline): MNHEY, SVGAGI. The CDR3 sequence is 16 residues long. Written as DNA, the CDR3 is TGTACCAGCAGTTACTCGGTGGGCTCGCGCACAGATACGCAGTATTTT. Translated: CTSSYSVGSRTDTQYF.

The J gene is TRBJ1-5, the V gene TRBV6-9, with 7 bases that match TRBD1. J was trimmed by 3 bases and V by 3 bases; bases with no gene match: 14. The CDR3 totals 18 residues. Germline assignment: CDR1 MNHGY and CDR2 SVAAGI. CDR3 protein: CASSYGGPADRDNQPQHF. The CDR3 bases are TGTGCCAGCAGTTACGGGGGTCCGGCCGACAGGGACAATCAGCCCCAGCATTTT.

Ten or more counts support this clonotype. The gene calls are TRBV14 and TRBJ2-1; 13 bases align to TRBD2. The CDR3 sequence is 17 residues long. V shed 3 bases, J shed 8 bases, and the junction held 10 bases outside the gene matches. Germline-derived CDR1 and CDR2 are SGHDN and FVKESK. The CDR3 region is CASSQSTGLAGYYEQFF. CDR3 DNA: TGTGCCAGCAGCCAGTCTACGGGACTAGCGGGGTATTATGAGCAGTTCTTC.

This clonotype was observed a few times. The chain carries TRBV6-1 and TRBJ2-4; D is ambiguous. Trimming stripped 6 bases from V and 0 bases from J, with 9 bases between. The CDR3 runs to 14 residues. CDR1 is MNHNS, CDR2 SASEGT, per germline. CDR3 sequence: CASSGTLAKNIQYF. CDR3 sequence (DNA): TGTGCCAGCAGCGGAACGCTAGCCAAAAACATTCAGTACTTC.

This clonotype was counted ten times or more. The V call is TRBV7-9, the J call TRBJ2-5, with D uncertain. V lost 4 bases, J lost 3 bases, and 12 bases lay in between. The germline gives CDR1 SEHNR, CDR2 FQNEAQ (reference sequence). This CDR3 spans 14 amino acids. CDR3 region: CASSYPNSEETQYF. CDR3 nucleotides: TGTGCCAGCAGCTACCCTAACAGCGAAGAGACCCAGTACTTC.

This clonotype was counted many times. The V and J genes are TRBV10-3 and TRBJ1-1; D gene uncertain. The CDR3 is 14 amino acids. Germline CDR1 is ENHRY and CDR2 is SYGVKD. V was clipped by 6 bases and J by 5 bases, with 16 bases between them. Here the CDR3 reads CAIRGKPEGTEAFF. DNA of the CDR3: TGTGCCATCAGAGGCAAACCAGAAGGGACTGAAGCTTTCTTT.

The chain employs TRBV4-1 and TRBJ2-7, with 8 bases that match TRBD1. V shed 4 bases, J shed 3 bases, and the junction held 5 bases outside the gene matches. CDR3 length equals 14 residues. Germline CDR1 is MGHRA and CDR2 is YSYEKL. The CDR3, as DNA: TGCGCCAGCAGCCGAGACGACAGGGGCTACGAGCAGTACTTC. The encoded protein is CASSRDDRGYEQYF.

At least ten counts were recorded for this clonotype. The CDR3: CASSPQGSQETQYF. In DNA form, the CDR3 reads TGTGCCAGCAGCCCCCAGGGGAGTCAAGAGACCCAGTACTTC. The rearrangement links TRBV12-3 or TRBV12-4 to TRBJ2-5, with D perhaps matching TRBD1 (6 bases). CDR3 length equals 14 residues. Between the trimmed V and J ends, which lost 6 bases and 2 bases, there was a span of 13 bases.

J is TRBJ2-4 and V is TRBV6-4; D is possibly TRBD1 or TRBD2 (6 bases each). The CDR3 covers 15 residues. V dropped 11 bases and J dropped 0 bases, with 17 bases sitting between them. Germline V gene data show CDR1 as MRHNA and CDR2 as SNTAGT. Written as DNA, the CDR3 is TGTGCCGGGGGGCGGCTACGGTTAGCCAAAAACATTCAGTACTTC. Encoded protein: CAGGRLRLAKNIQYF.

This clonotype has a count of ten or more. This rearrangement joins TRBV20-1 to TRBJ2-5; weak D call: TRBD2 (7 bases). From germline, CDR1 is DFQATT and CDR2 SNEGSKA (reference sequence). This CDR3 comprises 15 residues. V was clipped by 6 bases and J by 6 bases, with 23 bases between them. CDR3 DNA: TGCAGTGCGGTTCAGGGGCGGGAGTTCAGTAAGACCCAGTACTTC. The encoded protein is CSAVQGREFSKTQYF.

This clonotype was counted between two and nine times. The V gene is TRBV5-1, the J gene TRBJ2-5; D is possibly TRBD2 (6 bases). V was shortened by 0 bases and J by 5 bases, with 14 bases between the two germline ends. Germline V lookup: CDR1 SGHRS, CDR2 YFSETQ. The CDR3 consists of 15 residues. The CDR3 loop reads CASSLGIADGETQYF. The CDR3 DNA sequence: TGCGCCAGCAGCTTGGGTATAGCGGATGGGGAGACCCAGTACTTC.

The genes are TRBV12-5 and TRBJ2-2; 8 bases are a match to TRBD2. This CDR3 contains 17 residues. Germline CDR1 and CDR2: LGHNT and FRNRAP. Trimming cost V 2 bases and J 3 bases; bases outside gene matches: 8. The CDR3 here is CASGLTRGGQYTGELFF. The CDR3, as DNA: TGTGCTAGTGGTTTGACCCGGGGGGGCCAGTACACCGGGGAGCTGTTTTTT.

In this sample, this clonotype turned up many times. This sequence joins TRBV11-2 and TRBJ2-7; 7 nucleotides align to TRBD1. The length of the CDR3 is 13 residues. Germline CDR1 SGHAT, CDR2 FQNNGV. After removal of 7 bases from V and 1 base from J, the junction contained 4 bases not matched to a gene. As DNA, the CDR3 is TGTGCCAGCACCTTGACAGGGTCCTACGAGCAGTACTTC. Translated, it gives CASTLTGSYEQYF.

About this clonotype: An end of the junction differs from the germline gene, which may be a read error. The V gene is TRBV7-8, the J gene TRBJ2-4; 7 nucleotides match TRBD2. Germline V gene sequence: CDR1 SGHVS, CDR2 FQNEAQ. The CDR3 extends over 16 amino acids. The chain's CDR3 is CASSQEGGTGRNIQYF. The DNA of the CDR3 is TGCGCCAGCAGCCAAGAAGGTGGGACCGGGAGGAACATTCAGTACTTC.

The sample holds many counts of this clonotype. V usage is TRBV24-1 and J usage is TRBJ2-7; no reliable D call. The CDR3 covers 13 residues. Looked up from germline, CDR1 is KGHDR and CDR2 is SFDVKD. The CDR3 sequence: CVLSCRASDEQYF. DNA for the CDR3: TGTGTACTATCCTGTCGGGCAAGCGACGAGCAGTACTTC.

This clonotype occurred many times. This CDR3 is CASSQERGGGSSYNEQFF. Written as DNA, the CDR3 is TGTGCCAGCAGCCAAGAGAGGGGAGGGGGTAGCTCCTACAATGAGCAGTTCTTC. This sequence joins TRBV3-1 and TRBJ2-1; D might be TRBD2 (7 bases). This CDR3 spans 18 amino acids. V lost 0 bases and J 0 bases, leaving 15 bases between the germline ends. The germline V gene encodes CDR1 LGHDT and CDR2 YNNKEL (reference sequence).

This clonotype occurred a few times. The gene calls are TRBV19 and TRBJ2-7; 9 bases are a match to TRBD1. The CDR3 runs to 14 residues. The V and J ends lost 6 bases and 5 bases, in that order; junction bases with no gene match: 8. Looked up from germline, CDR1 is LNHDA and CDR2 is SQIVND (reference sequence). CDR3 bases: TGTGCCAGTAGCATACAGGGGGCGAAAGACGAGCAGTACTTC. This sequence encodes CASSIQGAKDEQYF.

In the case of this clonotype: Given a much more abundant clone one base away, this may be a read error. The V gene is TRBV6-5, the J gene TRBJ1-5; a weak D match, TRBD1 (6 bases). Germline lookup yields CDR1 MNHEY and CDR2 SVGAGI. The ends were cut back, 2 bases at V and 2 bases at J, with 16 bases in the middle. CDR3 length: 17 amino acids. CDR3 protein: CASSYRTEIYGNQPQHF. The CDR3 DNA reads TGTGCCAGCAGTTACCGGACAGAAATCTATGGCAATCAGCCCCAGCATTTT.

Remarks on this clonotype: A read error is possible here, since a much larger clone lies one base away. The chain employs TRBV2 and TRBJ2-7, with TRBD1 matching over 8 bases. CDR3 length equals 13 residues. V trimming: 4 bases; J trimming: 5 bases; junction bases outside the gene matches: 4. Germline CDR1 reads SNHLY; CDR2 reads FYNNEI. CDR3 residues: CASSGDRMNEQYF. CDR3 nucleotides: TGTGCCAGCAGTGGGGACAGGATGAACGAGCAGTACTTC.

This clonotype was counted at least ten times. The chain links TRBV30 to TRBJ2-1, with D perhaps being TRBD1 or TRBD2 (5 bases each). The CDR3 has 12 amino acids. Per germline, CDR1 GTSNPN and CDR2 SVGIG (reference sequence). Trimming left V 0 bases short and J 8 bases short, with 8 bases between. CDR3 sequence reads: CAWSVLGHEQFF. The CDR3, as DNA: TGTGCCTGGAGTGTATTGGGACATGAGCAGTTCTTC.

In this sample, this clonotype turned up many times. This chain links TRBV2 with TRBJ1-2; 7 positions match TRBD1. The CDR3 is 14 amino acids. Germline CDR1 is SNHLY and CDR2 is FYNNEI. V lost 3 bases, J lost 6 bases, and 7 bases stayed unmatched. The CDR3 spells CASSEQQGQDGYTF. The CDR3 DNA follows: TGTGCCAGCAGTGAGCAACAGGGGCAGGATGGCTACACCTTC.

This clonotype was picked up a small number of times. V and J are TRBV20-1 and TRBJ1-3, with D perhaps matching TRBD1 (6 bases). This CDR3 spans 16 amino acids. The V gene lost 6 bases and the J gene lost 0 bases, with 18 bases spanning the gap. Germline values: CDR1 DFQATT, CDR2 SNEGSKA (reference sequence). CDR3 protein: CSARIQGLNSGNTIYF. The CDR3 coding sequence is TGCAGTGCGCGAATTCAGGGGCTTAACTCTGGAAACACCATATATTTT.

On this clonotype itself: One junction end does not reproduce the germline sequence, and a read error may be involved. CDR3 in DNA: TGTGCCGGCAGTCGGGACTCTAGCACAGATACGCAGTATTTT. Translating gives CAGSRDSSTDTQYF. The chain is built from TRBV6-2 or TRBV6-3 and TRBJ2-3; TRBD2 is a possible D gene (6 bases). Germline V CDR1 and CDR2: MNHEY, SVGEGT. The CDR3 has 14 amino acids.

This clonotype was detected many times. J is TRBJ2-1 and V is TRBV19; 7 bases line up with TRBD2. V gave up 5 bases and J gave up 1 base; unmatched junction bases: 5. CDR3 length: 15 residues. CDR1 and CDR2 (germline): LNHDA, SQIVND (reference sequence). CDR3 in DNA: TGTGCCAGTAGTTGGGCGGGAGTATCCTACAATGAGCAGTTCTTC. Encoded protein: CASSWAGVSYNEQFF.

This clonotype was seen many times. V gene TRBV12-3 or TRBV12-4 combines with J gene TRBJ2-3; 7 nucleotides line up with TRBD2. The CDR3 extends over 16 amino acids. V lost 7 bases and J lost 0; bases outside the gene matches: 10. CDR3: CASTSPAGVSTDTQYF. CDR3 bases: TGTGCCAGCACGTCCCCGGCGGGAGTGAGCACAGATACGCAGTATTTT.

As regards this clonotype: A much larger clonotype is one base distant, so this may be a read error. This rearrangement joins TRBV5-1 to TRBJ1-2; TRBD1 agrees at 7 bases. After removal of 0 bases from V and 8 bases from J, the junction contained 7 bases not matched to a gene. The CDR3 length is 14 residues. Germline V lookup: CDR1 SGHRS, CDR2 YFSETQ. CDR3 amino acids: CASSLVRGRAGYTF. The CDR3 region has the DNA TGCGCCAGCAGCTTGGTAAGGGGGCGGGCCGGCTACACCTTC.

This clonotype was seen repeatedly, ten times or more. The chain couples TRBV27 to TRBJ1-1; D remains unclear. The CDR3 consists of 12 residues. The ends were cut back, 6 bases at V and 3 bases at J, with 8 bases in the middle. Germline V gene lookup returns CDR1 MNHEY and CDR2 SMNVEV (reference sequence). CDR3 in amino acids: CASRFGHTEAFF. CDR3 in DNA: TGTGCCAGCAGGTTCGGGCACACTGAAGCTTTCTTT.

This clonotype was detected many times. The CDR3 sequence is CSVLPPGTGTYNEQFF. The CDR3 DNA follows: TGCAGCGTTTTACCCCCCGGGACAGGAACCTACAATGAGCAGTTCTTC. This sequence joins TRBV29-1 and TRBJ2-1; 8 bases match TRBD1. Germline V gives CDR1 SQVTM, CDR2 ANQGSEA. This CDR3 has 16 residues. Trimming took 5 bases from V and 2 from J; bases not matched to a gene: 11.